This section outlines one T cell receptor beta chain sequence together with its context. How the authors handled the data: Amplification of reference gene primers was used by the study to estimate nucleated cell counts. Generated by immunoSEQ multiplex PCR, the TCRdb table keeps only in-frame clones and is missing some. That table supplies the V and J calls and clone size; D and trimming were determined from the DNA. In the table there are tens of thousands of clones, almost 90% of which are singletons. This sample stems from a study of blood T cell repertoires in COVID-19. Study context: The United States, Italy and Spain supplied acute and convalescent COVID-19 samples. PBMCs, B-cell-depleted T cells, or T cells provided the cDNA or gDNA that made up the material.

The V gene end was trimmed by 5 bases and the J gene end by 5 bases; junction bases not matched to a gene: 7. The V gene's germline CDR1 is LNHNV and CDR2 YYDKDF (reference sequence). This CDR3 is built from 15 residues. Sequenced: peripheral blood. The chain combines TRBV15 with TRBJ2-3; 10 bases line up with TRBD1. This receptor was taken from a woman of 80 years or more with acute or convalescent COVID-19. CDR3 sequence reads: CATSLRTGGGDTQYF. CDR3 coding DNA: TGTGCCACCAGCCTGCGGACAGGGGGGGGAGATACGCAGTATTTT.